This T cell receptor beta chain derives from a study of blood T cell repertoires in COVID-19. Repertoires were generated with immunoSEQ multiplex PCR, while TCRdb's copy carries only in-frame clones and drops some. Among over 60,000 clones listed, around 90% were seen once. V lost 6 bases, J lost 8 bases, and 8 bases stayed unmatched. CDR3 length equals 14 residues. Germline lookup yields CDR1 MNHEY and CDR2 SVGAGI. The source is a man between 65 and 85 years old with acute or convalescent COVID-19. J is TRBJ1-5 and V is TRBV6-5; 9 nucleotides match TRBD1. Material for sequencing was peripheral blood. CDR3 sequence reads: CASRQGAGLEPQHF. The CDR3 DNA reads TGTGCCAGCAGACAGGGGGCAGGGTTGGAGCCCCAGCATTTT.